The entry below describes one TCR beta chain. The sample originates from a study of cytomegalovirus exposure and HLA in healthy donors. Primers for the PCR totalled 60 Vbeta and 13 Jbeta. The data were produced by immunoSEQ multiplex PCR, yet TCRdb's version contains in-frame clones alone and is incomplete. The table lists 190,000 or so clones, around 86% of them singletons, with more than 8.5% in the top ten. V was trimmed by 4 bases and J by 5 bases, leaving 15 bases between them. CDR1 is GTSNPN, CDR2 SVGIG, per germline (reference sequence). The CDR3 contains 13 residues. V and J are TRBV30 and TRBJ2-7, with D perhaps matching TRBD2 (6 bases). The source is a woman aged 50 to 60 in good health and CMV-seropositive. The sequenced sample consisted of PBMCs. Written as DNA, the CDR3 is TGTGCCTGGAACACCGGGGAGGCGGACGAGCAGTACTTC. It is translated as CAWNTGEADEQYF.